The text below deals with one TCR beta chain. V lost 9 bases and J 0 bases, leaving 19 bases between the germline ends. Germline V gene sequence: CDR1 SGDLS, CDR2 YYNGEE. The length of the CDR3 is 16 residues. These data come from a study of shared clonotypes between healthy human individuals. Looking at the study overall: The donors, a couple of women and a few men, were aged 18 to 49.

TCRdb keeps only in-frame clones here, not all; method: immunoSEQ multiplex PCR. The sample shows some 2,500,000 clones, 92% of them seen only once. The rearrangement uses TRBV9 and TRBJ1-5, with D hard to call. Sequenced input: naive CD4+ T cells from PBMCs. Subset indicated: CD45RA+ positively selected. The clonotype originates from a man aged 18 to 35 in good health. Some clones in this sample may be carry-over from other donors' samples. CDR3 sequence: CANPLLDWYSNQPQHF. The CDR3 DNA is TGTGCCAACCCCCTGCTGGATTGGTATAGCAATCAGCCCCAGCATTTT.